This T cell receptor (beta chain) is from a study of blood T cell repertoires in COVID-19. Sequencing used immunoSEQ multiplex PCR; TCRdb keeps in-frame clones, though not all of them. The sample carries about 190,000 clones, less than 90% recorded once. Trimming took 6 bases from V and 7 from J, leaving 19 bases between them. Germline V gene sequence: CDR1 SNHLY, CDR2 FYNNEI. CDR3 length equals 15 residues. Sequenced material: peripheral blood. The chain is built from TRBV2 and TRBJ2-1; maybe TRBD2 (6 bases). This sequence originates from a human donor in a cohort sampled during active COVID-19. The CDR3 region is CASRPRGGTWNEQFF. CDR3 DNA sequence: TGTGCCAGCAGGCCTCGGGGCGGGACGTGGAATGAGCAGTTCTTC.